The next 2 T cell receptor beta chains were all read from a single sample in a study of PD-1 blockade in classical Hodgkin lymphoma. With no exception, relapse followed autologous stem cell transplantation in all patients, and brentuximab vedotin exposure varied. Profiled with immunoSEQ multiplex PCR; TCRdb holds only in-frame clones, not every one. The sample consists of tens of thousands of clones, roughly 66% of them appearing once. The source material was peripheral blood mononuclear cells (PBMCs), sampled before the second cycle of nivolumab. These TCRs come from a human donor with classical Hodgkin lymphoma.

This chain joins TRBV7-7 and TRBJ2-7; 8 nucleotides match TRBD2. The V and J ends lost 5 bases and 6 bases, in that order; junction bases with no gene match: 12. This CDR3 spans 15 amino acids. Germline assignment: CDR1 SSHAT and CDR2 FNYEAQ (reference sequence). In nucleotides, the CDR3 is TGTGCCAGCAGCCCCGGGACGGGAGGGTCGTCCGAGCAGTACTTC. Its translation: CASSPGTGGSSEQYF.

The rearrangement links TRBV28 to TRBJ2-3; D tentatively reads TRBD1 or TRBD2 (6 bases each). CDR3 length: 15 residues. Between the trimmed V and J ends, which lost 3 bases and 3 bases, there was a span of 13 bases. The germline V gene encodes CDR1 MDHEN and CDR2 SYDVKM. CDR3 sequence (DNA): TGTGCCAGCAGTTTTGGGGGGCGGGTGACAGATACGCAGTATTTT. Encoded protein: CASSFGGRVTDTQYF.